A single sample gave rise to the 30 T cell receptor beta chains below, sequenced in a study of CD8 T cells in Susac syndrome. A quantity of about 0.45 to 1 ug RNA underwent reverse transcription using random hexamers. TCRdb passed the immunoSEQ multiplex PCR reads through MiXCR, listing each CDR3 protein once. Here the sample spans about 430,000 distinct CDR3 sequences, around 85% being singletons. Sequenced material: CD8+ T cells from PBMCs. The receptors were gathered from a human donor with multiple sclerosis.

This clonotype has more than one count but fewer than ten. The V and J genes are TRBV12-3 or TRBV12-4 and TRBJ2-7; no clear D gene. The length of the CDR3 is 11 residues. Trimming removed 0 bases from V and 7 bases from J, with 4 bases in between. This CDR3 is CASSLAEEQYF. CDR3 in DNA: TGTGCCAGCAGTTTAGCGGAGGAGCAGTACTTC.

This chain links TRBV7-9 with TRBJ1-4, with 7 positions matching TRBD1. The CDR3 spans 17 residues. V lost 5 bases, J lost 5 bases, and 14 bases stayed unmatched. CDR1 and CDR2 (germline): SEHNR, FQNEAQ (reference sequence). The CDR3 coding sequence is TGTGCCAGCAGCCCTGGGGCAGGGGGTCTTCGCAATGAAAAACTGTTTTTT. It encodes CASSPGAGGLRNEKLFF.

The chain recombines TRBV29-1 with TRBJ1-5; no firm D call. The ends were cut back, 4 bases at V and 5 bases at J, with 12 bases in the middle. The CDR3 length is 13 residues. From germline, CDR1 is SQVTM and CDR2 ANQGSEA. CDR3 nucleotides: TGCAGCGTTGGCGAAGGAACGGATCAGCCCCAGCATTTT. Protein: CSVGEGTDQPQHF.

J is TRBJ1-1 and V is TRBV7-9; 8 bases align to TRBD1. The CDR3 totals 17 residues. J lost 0 bases, V lost 0 bases, and 6 bases had no gene match. Germline CDR1 and CDR2: SEHNR and FQNEAQ (reference sequence). The CDR3 DNA reads TGTGCCAGCAGCTTAGCGAGACAGGGGAGGGTGAACACTGAAGCTTTCTTT. Its protein is CASSLARQGRVNTEAFF.

This clonotype was recorded a few times. DNA of the CDR3: TGTGCCAGCAGTTCGGGGGGACCCTACGAGCAGTACTTC. Translated: CASSSGGPYEQYF. The V gene is TRBV6-5, the J gene TRBJ2-7; TRBD2 matches 7 bases. Looked up from germline, CDR1 is MNHEY and CDR2 is SVGAGI. CDR3 length equals 13 residues. V shed 4 bases and J 2 bases; nucleotides not matched to a gene: 2.

The chain is built from TRBV29-1 and TRBJ1-2; 9 bases map to TRBD1. Germline-derived CDR1 and CDR2 are SQVTM and ANQGSEA. The CDR3 has 18 amino acids. With 0 bases clipped from V and 4 bases from J, the junction kept 15 bases outside the gene matches. The CDR3 DNA reads TGCAGCGTTGAAGATCCTCGCGGTGACAGGGGGATGAGCTATGGCTACACCTTC. Its translation is CSVEDPRGDRGMSYGYTF.

J is TRBJ2-1 and V is TRBV27; D is perhaps TRBD2 (5 bases). The length of the CDR3 is 15 residues. V gave up 6 bases and J gave up 6 bases, with 18 bases separating them. Germline loops: CDR1 MNHEY, CDR2 SMNVEV (reference sequence). CDR3 in DNA: TGTGCCAGCAGAACGGACTCACCATCGCCCAATGAGCAGTTCTTC. Protein: CASRTDSPSPNEQFF.

The chain recombines TRBV6-4 with TRBJ1-5; D may be TRBD1 (5 bases). Trimming shortened V by 8 bases and J by 3 bases, and 17 bases separated the two germline ends. CDR1 and CDR2 (germline): MRHNA, SNTAGT. The CDR3 has 15 amino acids. CDR3 in amino acids: CASPRLGGVNQPQHF. The CDR3 coding sequence is TGTGCCAGCCCCAGGCTGGGAGGGGTCAATCAGCCCCAGCATTTT.

The chain uses TRBV4-1 and TRBJ1-2; no clear D gene. CDR3 length: 12 residues. The germline CDR1 and CDR2 sequences are MGHRA and YSYEKL. Trimming shortened V by 1 base and J by 7 bases, and 7 bases separated the two germline ends. The CDR3 DNA follows: TGCGCCAGCAGCCAAGGTGACACTGGCTACACCTTC. Its protein is CASSQGDTGYTF.

The V call is TRBV20-1, the J call TRBJ2-1, with a tentative D call TRBD2 (5 bases). V dropped 5 bases and J dropped 10 bases, with 18 bases sitting between them. The CDR3 is 13 amino acids. CDR1 and CDR2 from the germline V gene are DFQATT and SNEGSKA (reference sequence). The CDR3 DNA follows: TGCAGTGCTCCCCCGACCGGGGTTGCGGAGCAGTTCTTC. It specifies CSAPPTGVAEQFF.

The J gene is TRBJ1-5, the V gene TRBV5-4, with D possibly being TRBD1 (5 bases). The V and J ends lost 3 bases and 5 bases respectively, with 15 bases between them. The germline CDR1 and CDR2 sequences are SGHNT and YYREEE (reference sequence). The CDR3 length is 15 residues. CDR3: CASSWGPGDDQPQHF. In nucleotides, the CDR3 is TGTGCCAGCAGCTGGGGTCCGGGGGATGATCAGCCCCAGCATTTT. The variable domain in full, with the rest retrieved from reference TRBV5-4 and TRBJ1-5, is ETGVTQSPTHLIKTRGQQVTLRCSSQSGHNTVSWYQQALGQGPQFIFQYYREEENGRGNFPPRFSGLQFPNYSSELNVNALELDDSALYLCASSWGPGDDQPQHFGDGTRLSIL.

The table lists this clonotype with a count of one. V is TRBV6-5 and J is TRBJ1-1; weak D call: TRBD1 (5 bases). The CDR3 loop spans 14 amino acids. V shed 5 bases and J shed 7 bases, with 17 bases lying between them. CDR1 is MNHEY, CDR2 SVGAGI, per germline. The CDR3 sequence is CASSPLSGRSEAFF. Written as DNA, the CDR3 is TGTGCCAGCAGTCCCCTTTCGGGGCGAAGTGAAGCTTTCTTT.

The V call is TRBV15, the J call TRBJ2-1, with D maybe TRBD2 (6 bases). The germline gives CDR1 LNHNV, CDR2 YYDKDF (reference sequence). V dropped 0 bases and J dropped 6 bases, with 12 bases sitting between them. The CDR3 runs 15 residues. The CDR3 loop reads CATSRDRGTPNEQFF. The CDR3 DNA reads as TGTGCCACCAGCAGAGATCGGGGGACTCCCAATGAGCAGTTCTTC.

CDR3 amino acids: CASRPTGVNYGYTF. CDR3 coding DNA: TGTGCCAGCAGACCGACAGGGGTTAACTATGGCTACACCTTC. The V call is TRBV6-5, the J call TRBJ1-2; 8 bases are a match to TRBD1. Germline-derived CDR1 and CDR2 are MNHEY and SVGAGI. The CDR3 sequence is 14 residues long. Trimming took 6 bases from V and 1 from J; bases not matched to a gene: 4.

The gene calls are TRBV19 and TRBJ1-1; D may be TRBD1 (6 bases). CDR1 is LNHDA, CDR2 SQIVND, per germline (reference sequence). Trimming pared 1 base from V and 2 bases from J, leaving 8 bases between. The length of the CDR3 is 14 residues. CDR3 sequence (DNA): TGTGCCAGTAGTATAGCGGACAGTAACACTGAAGCTTTCTTT. Translated, it gives CASSIADSNTEAFF. Based on the CDR3 plus reference TRBV19 and TRBJ1-1, the full variable domain is DGGITQSPKYLFRKEGQNVTLSCEQNLNHDAMYWYRQDPGQGLRLIYYSQIVNDFQKGDIAEGYSVSREKKESFPLTVTSAQKNPTAFYLCASSIADSNTEAFFGQGTRLTVV.

The chain uses TRBV28 and TRBJ2-2; D not certain. Germline values: CDR1 MDHEN, CDR2 SYDVKM. The CDR3 has 14 residues. V was pared by 6 bases and J by 1 base, with 9 bases between. The CDR3 DNA reads TGTGCCAGCAGGATAAACAGGAACACCGGGGAGCTGTTTTTT. It translates to CASRINRNTGELFF.

This rearrangement joins TRBV6-2 or TRBV6-3 to TRBJ2-2; TRBD2 agrees at 8 bases. Germline V gene data show CDR1 as MNHEY and CDR2 as SVGEGT. V shed 7 bases, J shed 1 base, and the junction held 5 bases outside the gene matches. This CDR3 region has 15 residues. The CDR3 DNA follows: TGTGCCAGCACTCGAACTAGCGGGAACACCGGGGAGCTGTTTTTT. This gives the protein CASTRTSGNTGELFF.

The rearrangement links TRBV23-1 to TRBJ1-5, with a tentative D call TRBD1 (6 bases). TRBV23-1 carries the ORF label, with uncertain function. V was cut by 3 bases and J by 5 bases, with 20 bases left in between. This CDR3 has 17 amino acids. Here the CDR3 DNA reads TGCGCCAGCAGTCACCCATCGCCGGGGGGCCTTCATCAGCCCCAGCATTTT. It yields the protein CASSHPSPGGLHQPQHF.

The rearrangement links TRBV29-1 to TRBJ2-7; 10 bases line up with TRBD1. Trimming took 3 bases from V and 2 from J; bases not matched to a gene: 7. CDR3 size: 15 residues. Germline CDR1 is SQVTM and CDR2 is ANQGSEA. The CDR3 loop reads CSVETGQGRAYEQYF. The CDR3 nucleotides are TGCAGCGTTGAGACGGGACAGGGGAGAGCCTACGAGCAGTACTTC.

This rearrangement joins TRBV5-4 to TRBJ2-7, with unresolved D. The CDR3 loop spans 8 amino acids. With 4 bases removed from V and 7 bases from J, the gap between germline ends came to 0 bases. CDR1 and CDR2 from the germline V gene are SGHNT and YYREEE (reference sequence). CDR3: CASSEQYF. The DNA for the CDR3 is TGTGCCAGCAGCGAGCAGTACTTC.

The chain uses TRBV5-4 and TRBJ1-2; the D is unclear. The germline gives CDR1 SGHNT, CDR2 YYREEE (reference sequence). This CDR3 has 12 amino acids. Trimming left V 4 bases short and J 5 bases short, with 9 bases between. The chain's CDR3 is CASSLDKYGYTF. The CDR3 DNA reads TGTGCCAGCAGCCTAGACAAGTATGGCTACACCTTC.

Details on this clonotype: The limits of the CDR3 on the DNA are not certain, so only TCRdb's listed CDR3 is given. The J gene is TRBJ2-2, the V gene TRBV23-1. TRBV23-1 is noted as an ORF with a role that remains uncertain. The CDR3 is made up of 14 amino acids, end residues included. The CDR3 loop reads CASSQSAVPGSCFF.

The chain joins TRBV4-1 to TRBJ1-5; D is undetermined. This CDR3 has 15 residues. V lost 1 base and J lost 4, with 11 bases in between. Per germline, CDR1 MGHRA and CDR2 YSYEKL. The CDR3 is CASSQVLQINQPQHF. The CDR3 DNA follows: TGCGCCAGCAGCCAAGTTTTACAGATAAATCAGCCCCAGCATTTT.

The chain has TRBV19 and TRBJ1-2; perhaps TRBD1 as D (5 bases). This CDR3 has 13 residues. V was cut by 9 bases and J by 4 bases, with 15 bases left in between. Germline CDR1 LNHDA, CDR2 SQIVND (reference sequence). The CDR3 DNA reads as TGTGCCAGCCGGATAGGGGATATCTATGGCTACACCTTC. Translating it yields CASRIGDIYGYTF.

This clonotype has a single count. The chain is built from TRBV5-1 and TRBJ2-3; TRBD1 matches at 8 bases. Germline V lookup: CDR1 SGHRS, CDR2 YFSETQ. CDR3 length equals 14 residues. V dropped 6 bases and J dropped 4; count of bases not matched to a gene: 7. In DNA, the CDR3 is TGCGCCAGCATGAGAGGACAGGGCGCAGATACGCAGTATTTT. Protein sequence: CASMRGQGADTQYF.

This chain links TRBV12-5 with TRBJ2-1, with 8 bases that match TRBD2. Looked up from germline, CDR1 is LGHNT and CDR2 is FRNRAP. The CDR3 runs 16 residues. V lost 1 base, J lost 2 bases, and 4 bases stayed unmatched. DNA of the CDR3: TGTGCTAGTGGTTTGGACTCGGGGGGGCCCTACAATGAGCAGTTCTTC. The encoded protein is CASGLDSGGPYNEQFF.

The CDR3 loop is CASSYSDGNQPQHF. CDR3 DNA: TGTGCCAGCAGTTACTCGGACGGGAATCAGCCCCAGCATTTT. The chain recombines TRBV6-5 with TRBJ1-5, with D uncertain. Per the germline V gene, CDR1 is MNHEY and CDR2 is SVGAGI. The CDR3 sequence is 14 residues long. The V and J ends lost 0 bases and 4 bases respectively, with 7 bases between them.

J is TRBJ1-1 and V is TRBV29-1; D is uncertain. V was trimmed by 6 bases and J by 4 bases, leaving 18 bases between them. Germline CDR1 reads SQVTM; CDR2 reads ANQGSEA. This CDR3 comprises 14 residues. The CDR3 sequence is CSVETGIKGTEAFF. For the CDR3, the DNA is TGCAGCGTCGAGACCGGGATCAAGGGCACTGAAGCTTTCTTT.

The V call is TRBV12-3 or TRBV12-4, the J call TRBJ1-6; no definite D call. The CDR3 runs to 15 residues. Trimming stripped 3 bases from V and 4 bases from J, with 10 bases between. The DNA for the CDR3 is TGTGCCAGCAGTTTTACGGATCCTTATAATTCACCCCTCCACTTT. It translates to CASSFTDPYNSPLHF.

The chain carries TRBV4-1 and TRBJ2-1, with 13 bases identical to TRBD2. The CDR3 sequence is 17 residues long. Germline V CDR1 and CDR2: MGHRA, YSYEKL. J was trimmed by 0 bases and V by 9 bases; bases with no gene match: 8. As DNA, the CDR3 is TGCGCCAGTCAGGGACTAGCGGGGCCTAGCTCCTACAATGAGCAGTTCTTC. Residues: CASQGLAGPSSYNEQFF.